A selection of T cell receptor beta chains follows, all from one sample in a study of early T cells in non-severe SARS-CoV-2 infection. TCRdb used MiXCR to reprocess the 5' RACE reads, holding one entry per CDR3 protein. Of about 45,000 distinct CDR3 sequences listed, roughly 12% are singletons. The sample comprised whole blood. All receptors derive from an adult who was a healthcare worker with PCR-confirmed SARS-CoV-2 infection or an uninfected control (not recorded which). CDR3s include the opening cysteine and the closing phenylalanine or tryptophan. D genes are given only for firm matches. Expanded clones are given a class, and other clones once, few, many or no size at all.

TRBJ2-5 | 16 | TRBV24-1 | few | NA | CATSDSSVTAQETQYF | TGTGCCACCAGTGATTCGTCCGTGACAGCTCAAGAGACCCAGTACTTC
TRBJ2-7 | 15 | TRBV12-3/TRBV12-4 | few | TRBD2 | CASSSGLAGVYEQYF | TGTGCCAGCAGTTCGGGACTAGCGGGAGTCTACGAGCAGTACTTC
TRBJ2-5 | 13 | TRBV7-9 | many | TRBD2 | CASRLAGVETQYF | TGTGCCAGCAGATTAGCGGGAGTGGAGACCCAGTACTTC
TRBJ1-5 | 15 | TRBV20-1 | NA | TRBD1 | CSARGTGVKGLPQHF | TGCAGTGCTAGAGGGACAGGGGTGAAAGGGCTACCCCAGCATTTT
TRBJ2-7 | 13 | TRBV6-2/TRBV6-3 | NA | TRBD1 | CASSGQGTYEQYF | TGTGCCAGCAGTGGACAGGGTACCTACGAGCAGTACTTC
TRBJ2-7 | 13 | TRBV6-2/TRBV6-3 | medium-sized | TRBD1 | CASSSTGYDEQYF | TGTGCCAGCAGTTCGACAGGGTACGACGAGCAGTACTTC
TRBJ2-7 | 13 | TRBV6-2/TRBV6-3 | many | NA | CASSPTGSYEQYF | TGTGCCAGCAGCCCGACGGGCTCCTACGAGCAGTACTTC
TRBJ2-1 | 15 | TRBV29-1 | many | NA | CSVEERISSYNEQFF | TGCAGCGTTGAAGAGCGGATTTCCTCCTACAATGAGCAGTTCTTC
TRBJ1-2 | 14 | TRBV18 | few | NA | CASSHRDPAGGYTF | TGTGCCAGCTCCCACCGGGACCCGGCCGGCGGGTACACCTTC
TRBJ2-2 | 13 | TRBV3-1 | many | NA | CASRRHLDGELFF | TGTGCCAGCAGGCGACATTTGGACGGGGAGCTGTTTTTT
TRBJ2-1 | 13 | TRBV14 | many | NA | CASSQVPRYEQFF | TGTGCCAGCAGCCAAGTACCTAGATATGAGCAGTTCTTC
TRBJ1-5 | 12 | TRBV7-9 | NA | NA | CASSLQGQPQHF | TGTGCCAGCAGCCTCCAGGGGCAGCCCCAGCATTTT
TRBJ1-5 | 13 | TRBV28 | many | NA | CASSIEGNQPQQF | TGTGCCAGCAGTATAGAAGGCAATCAGCCCCAGCAATTT
TRBJ1-5 | 13 | TRBV7-2 | many | NA | CASSLEENQPQHF | TGTGCCAGCAGCTTAGAAGAAAATCAGCCCCAGCATTTT
TRBJ2-4 | 16 | TRBV20-1 | many | NA | CSARDRRLVAKNIQYF | TGCAGTGCTAGAGATAGGCGCCTTGTAGCCAAAAACATTCAGTACTTC
TRBJ2-7 | 17 | TRBV7-9 | NA | NA | CASSFVTTGTALHEQYF | TGTGCCAGCAGCTTCGTTACCACCGGGACGGCACTGCACGAGCAGTACTTC
TRBJ2-3 | 16 | TRBV29-1 | NA | TRBD2 | CSVILGLAGPTDTQYF | TGCAGCGTAATACTGGGGCTAGCGGGACCCACAGATACGCAGTATTTT
TRBJ2-7 | 15 | TRBV6-2/TRBV6-3 | once | NA | CASSYSMHMSYEQYF | TGTGCCAGCAGTTACTCGATGCACATGTCCTACGAGCAGTACTTC